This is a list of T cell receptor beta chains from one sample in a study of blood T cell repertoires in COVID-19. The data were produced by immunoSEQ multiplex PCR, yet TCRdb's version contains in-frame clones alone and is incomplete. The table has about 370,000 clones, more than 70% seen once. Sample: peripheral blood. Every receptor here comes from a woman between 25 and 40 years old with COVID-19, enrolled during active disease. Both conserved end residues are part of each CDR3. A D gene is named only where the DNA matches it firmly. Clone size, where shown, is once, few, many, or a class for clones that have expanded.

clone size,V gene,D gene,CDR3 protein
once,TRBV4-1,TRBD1,CASSPRQGSETEAFF
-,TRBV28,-,CASSSPTSFEKETQYF
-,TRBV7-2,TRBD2,CASSYSLAAYNEQFF
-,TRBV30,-,CAWRGGANTEAFF
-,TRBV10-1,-,CASRARNTGELFF
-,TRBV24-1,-,CATSDVGQPGELFF
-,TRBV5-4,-,CASSVTSPWNEQFF
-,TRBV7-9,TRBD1,CASSRVGTADLYF
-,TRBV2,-,CASSEHWGEMDNEQFF
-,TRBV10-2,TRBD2,CASSEAGGGDEQFF
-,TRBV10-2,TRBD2,CASSWTSGDASTDTQYF
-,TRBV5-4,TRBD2,CASSLSGSPYNEQFF
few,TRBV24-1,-,CATSDLDPGLTDTQYF
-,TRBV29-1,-,CSVGQAYNEQFF
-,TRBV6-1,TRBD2,CASSDALAATGELFF
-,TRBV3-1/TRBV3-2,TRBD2,CASSQAGVINEQFF
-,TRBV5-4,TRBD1,CASRAGQGAVYGYTF
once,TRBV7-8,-,CASSFYNGVLSGNTIYF
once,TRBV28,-,CASSTGGTLERDTQYF
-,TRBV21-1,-,CASGRYGELFF
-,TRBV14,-,CASSPRYITDTQYF
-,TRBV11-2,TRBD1,CASSLVGQVYGYTF
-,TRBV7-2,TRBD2,CASTLSSTSGRAKNIQYF
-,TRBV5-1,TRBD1,CASSRDREGAEAFF
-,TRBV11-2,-,CASSFKAGHTGELFF
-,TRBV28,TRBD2,CASRPGLAYSYEQYF
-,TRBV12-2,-,CASRSGRLYGAYGYTF
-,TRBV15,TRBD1,CATRNRGEDQPQHF
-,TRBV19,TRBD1,CASRGQGLNTEAFF
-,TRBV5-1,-,CASSLFRANTGELFF
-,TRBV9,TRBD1,CASSIQTGTGGVTDTQYF
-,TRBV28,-,CASSLTSNIQYF